Below, 29 T cell receptor beta chains from the same sample are listed, as sequenced in a study of CD8+CD57+ T cells in acquired aplastic anemia. Template material for TCR beta VDJ and CDR3 profiling consisted of genomic DNA. TCRdb independently ran MiXCR on the reads; one entry per CDR3 protein. The sample includes roughly 150,000 distinct CDR3 sequences, roughly 43% seen only once; the top ten take less than 3%. Patients sequenced had flow cytometry evidence of CD8+CD57+ cell expansion. The sample consisted of sorted CD4+, CD8+, or CD8+CD57+ T cells (not recorded which) from PBMCs. The receptors originated from a human donor with aplastic anemia.

This clonotype has a single count. The genes are TRBV11-2 and TRBJ2-7; TRBD2 aligns across 10 bases. Trimming cost V 2 bases and J 3 bases; bases outside gene matches: 1. Germline CDR1 and CDR2: SGHAT and FQNNGV. This CDR3 spans 14 amino acids. The CDR3 reads CASSLLAGDYEQYF. As DNA, the CDR3 is TGTGCCAGCAGCTTACTAGCGGGGGACTACGAGCAGTACTTC.

This clonotype was seen many times. This chain joins TRBV20-1 and TRBJ2-2; 9 bases line up with TRBD2. Trimming took 5 bases from V and 3 from J; bases not matched to a gene: 4. The germline V gene has CDR1 DFQATT and CDR2 SNEGSKA (reference sequence). There are 14 residues in the CDR3. This chain's CDR3 is CSASSGVDTGELFF. The CDR3 DNA reads TGCAGTGCTTCTAGCGGGGTGGACACCGGGGAGCTGTTTTTT.

The rearrangement links TRBV5-1 to TRBJ2-3; TRBD2 agrees at 11 bases. The CDR3 loop spans 16 amino acids. Germline V gene data show CDR1 as SGHRS and CDR2 as YFSETQ. Trimming removed 4 bases from V and 2 bases from J; junction bases left unmatched: 6. In DNA, the CDR3 is TGCGCCAGCAGCCCCGGGACTAGCGGATACACAGATACGCAGTATTTT. This encodes CASSPGTSGYTDTQYF.

The V gene is TRBV15, the J gene TRBJ1-3; D gene ambiguous. The CDR3 has 15 amino acids. Trimming pared 0 bases from V and 0 bases from J, leaving 6 bases between. Germline loops: CDR1 LNHNV, CDR2 YYDKDF (reference sequence). CDR3 DNA: TGTGCCACCAGCAGAGAGGGCCACTCTGGAAACACCATATATTTT. Translating it yields CATSREGHSGNTIYF.

Many counts were recorded for this clonotype. The chain links TRBV19 to TRBJ1-5, with TRBD1 matching 8 bases. Germline values: CDR1 LNHDA, CDR2 SQIVND (reference sequence). The CDR3 has 14 residues. The ends lost 6 bases at V and 6 bases at J; junction bases unmatched: 7. CDR3 DNA: TGTGCCAGTAGCGCGGGGACAGGCGGTCAGCCCCAGCATTTT. Protein: CASSAGTGGQPQHF.

As to this clonotype: A read error may explain this, as a much larger clone is one base away. The CDR3 ends on some other residue instead of the conserved phenylalanine or tryptophan, so this is likely a read error. The chain is built from TRBV5-1 and TRBJ2-1, with 7 bases aligning to TRBD1. The CDR3 runs 14 residues. The V and J ends lost 3 bases and 1 base, in that order; junction bases with no gene match: 1. Germline assignment: CDR1 SGHRS and CDR2 YFSETQ. The CDR3 reads CASSSGQSYNEQFS. The DNA for the CDR3 is TGCGCCAGCAGCTCGGGACAGTCCTACAATGAGCAGTTCTCC.

This clonotype was seen repeatedly, ten times or more. The CDR3 DNA follows: TGTGCCAGCTCGGCGGGCCCTCACGAAGAGACCCAGTACTTC. Translated: CASSAGPHEETQYF. The chain combines TRBV11-3 with TRBJ2-5; possibly TRBD2 for D (5 bases). CDR1 is SGHNT, CDR2 YENEEA, per germline. The germline V and J ends were trimmed by 8 bases and 3 bases, with 16 bases remaining between them. The CDR3 covers 14 residues.

The chain recombines TRBV19 with TRBJ2-6; D possibly corresponds to TRBD1 (6 bases). The CDR3 is made up of 14 amino acids. V lost 7 bases to trimming and J lost 2 bases, with 9 bases between them. Germline-derived CDR1 and CDR2 are LNHDA and SQIVND (reference sequence). The CDR3, as DNA: TGTGCCAGTACAGGGGCGGCTGGGGCCAACGTCCTGACTTTC. Translation: CASTGAAGANVLTF.

Concerning this clonotype: Just one base apart from a much larger clone, this may be a read error. The chain is built from TRBV3-1 and TRBJ2-1, with D unclear. The CDR3 is 11 residues long. In germline, CDR1 is LGHDT, CDR2 YNNKEL (reference sequence). This CDR3 reads CASGQQSEQFF. Here the CDR3 DNA reads TGTGCCAGCGGCCAACAGAGTGAGCAGTTCTTC.

The V gene is TRBV20-1, the J gene TRBJ2-5; no reliable D call. CDR3 length: 13 residues. V lost 5 bases, J lost 5 bases, and 15 bases lay in between. Germline V gene lookup returns CDR1 DFQATT and CDR2 SNEGSKA (reference sequence). CDR3 DNA: TGCAGTGCTGAGTTGTTGGATGCGGAGACCCAGTACTTC. It encodes CSAELLDAETQYF.

The V and J genes are TRBV5-6 and TRBJ2-1, with D tentatively TRBD2 (6 bases). Germline CDR1 SGHDT, CDR2 YYEEEE. CDR3 length: 15 residues. Trimming removed 5 bases from V and 6 bases from J, with 18 bases in between. The CDR3 loop reads CASSGESGAFNEQFF. The DNA for the CDR3 is TGTGCCAGCAGTGGAGAATCGGGAGCCTTCAATGAGCAGTTCTTC.

V gene TRBV7-8 combines with J gene TRBJ1-2; D call uncertain. CDR1 is SGHVS, CDR2 FQNEAQ, per germline. V was cut by 5 bases and J by 4 bases, with 8 bases left in between. The CDR3 is 12 amino acids. CDR3 DNA sequence: TGTGCCAGCAGCCAGGTCGGCTATGGCTACACCTTC. Translation gives CASSQVGYGYTF. The full variable domain, with the rest looked up from reference TRBV7-8 and TRBJ1-2, is GAGVSQSPRYKVAKRGQDVALRCDPISGHVSLFWYQQALGQGPEFLTYFQNEAQLDKSGLPSDRFFAERPEGSVSTLKIQRTQQEDSAVYLCASSQVGYGYTFGSGTRLTVV.

The rearrangement links TRBV10-3 to TRBJ2-6, with unresolved D. V was pared by 10 bases and J by 1 base, with 11 bases between. The germline V gene encodes CDR1 ENHRY and CDR2 SYGVKD. This CDR3 comprises 14 residues. The CDR3 here is CATLRPSGANVLTF. CDR3 nucleotide sequence: TGTGCCACCCTTAGGCCTTCTGGGGCCAACGTCCTGACTTTC.

This clonotype came up many times. This rearrangement joins TRBV6-1 to TRBJ2-3, with a possible D match to TRBD2 (6 bases). Germline-derived CDR1 and CDR2 are MNHNS and SASEGT. The CDR3 covers 14 residues. The V and J ends lost 2 bases and 4 bases respectively, with 10 bases between them. The CDR3 here is CASSEPSVADTQYF. In DNA form, the CDR3 reads TGTGCCAGCAGTGAACCTAGCGTGGCAGATACGCAGTATTTT.

The rearrangement joins TRBV7-8 to TRBJ2-7; D might be TRBD2 (5 bases). The V gene lost 5 bases and the J gene lost 0 bases, with 14 bases spanning the gap. Germline V gives CDR1 SGHVS, CDR2 FQNEAQ. The CDR3 is 15 residues long. The CDR3 is CASSQEESGSYEQYF. The CDR3 bases are TGTGCCAGCAGCCAAGAAGAGAGCGGCTCCTACGAGCAGTACTTC.

At least ten counts were recorded for this clonotype. This chain links TRBV7-2 with TRBJ2-1; D is unclear. The ends were cut back, 2 bases at V and 9 bases at J, with 8 bases in the middle. This CDR3 spans 12 amino acids. Germline V gives CDR1 SGHTA, CDR2 FQGNSA. The CDR3 is CASSLRVGEQFF. The CDR3 DNA follows: TGTGCCAGCAGCTTACGCGTTGGTGAGCAGTTCTTC.

This clonotype has a count of ten or more. The rearrangement uses TRBV12-3 or TRBV12-4 and TRBJ1-5; 8 nucleotides match TRBD1. The CDR3 spans 16 residues. The V segment lost 3 bases and the J segment 7 bases; nucleotides outside the gene matches: 11. CDR3 protein: CASSFTLNRGMQPQHF. The DNA for the CDR3 is TGTGCCAGCAGTTTTACCCTTAACAGGGGGATGCAGCCCCAGCATTTT.

There are many counts of this clonotype. V gene TRBV25-1 combines with J gene TRBJ2-5; perhaps TRBD2 as D (7 bases). The V gene's germline CDR1 is MGHDK and CDR2 SYGVNS. The V end lost 6 bases, the J end lost 1 base, and 12 bases lay between the germline ends. The CDR3 runs 14 residues. CDR3 nucleotides: TGTGCCAGCAGCGAGGGGGGGGCCCAAGAGACCCAGTACTTC. The encoded protein is CASSEGGAQETQYF. The whole variable domain, filled in from reference TRBV25-1 and TRBJ2-5, reads EADIYQTPRYLVIGTGKKITLECSQTMGHDKMYWYQQDPGMELHLIHYSYGVNSTEKGDLSSESTVSRIRTEHFPLTLESARPSHTSQYLCASSEGGAQETQYFGPGTRLLVL.

This rearrangement joins TRBV20-1 to TRBJ2-2; 9 positions match TRBD1. Germline V CDR1 and CDR2: DFQATT, SNEGSKA (reference sequence). The CDR3 totals 14 residues. Trimming took 6 bases from V and 2 from J; bases not matched to a gene: 4. The CDR3 spells CSAGTGLNTGELFF. The DNA of the CDR3 is TGCAGTGCGGGGACAGGGCTAAACACCGGGGAGCTGTTTTTT.

The CDR3 sequence: CASSLSGTGFGNSPLHF. The DNA of the CDR3 is TGTGCCAGTAGTTTATCCGGGACAGGGTTCGGGAATTCACCCCTCCACTTT. V gene TRBV19 combines with J gene TRBJ1-6; 9 bases map to TRBD1. Per the germline V gene, CDR1 is LNHDA and CDR2 is SQIVND (reference sequence). Trimming at V came to 5 bases and at J to 7 bases, leaving 12 bases not matched to a gene. There are 17 residues in the CDR3.

This clonotype was recorded many times. V is TRBV2 and J is TRBJ1-2; a weak D match, TRBD1 (6 bases). The CDR3 runs to 13 residues. Trimming cost V 6 bases and J 4 bases, with 12 bases left between them. Germline CDR1 SNHLY, CDR2 FYNNEI. CDR3: CASREQGGYGYTF. Written as DNA, the CDR3 is TGTGCCAGCAGAGAACAGGGAGGCTATGGCTACACCTTC.

This clonotype was detected a few times. The rearrangement joins TRBV20-1 to TRBJ1-1, with D hard to call. The ends were cut back, 8 bases at V and 4 bases at J, with 14 bases in the middle. Germline V gene data show CDR1 as DFQATT and CDR2 as SNEGSKA (reference sequence). This CDR3 is built from 12 residues. The CDR3 region is CSLEGKATEAFF. CDR3 bases: TGCAGTTTAGAGGGCAAGGCCACTGAAGCTTTCTTT.

This chain uses TRBV11-3 with TRBJ2-7, with D possibly called TRBD1 or TRBD2 (5 bases each). The V end lost 5 bases, the J end lost 2 bases, and 13 bases lay between the germline ends. The CDR3 is made up of 14 amino acids. Germline V gene lookup returns CDR1 SGHNT and CDR2 YENEEA. The CDR3 here is CASSHSGTPYEQYF. DNA of the CDR3: TGTGCCAGCAGCCACTCGGGGACCCCCTACGAGCAGTACTTC. Supplemented by reference TRBV11-3 and TRBJ2-7, the full variable domain reads EAGVVQSPRYKIIEKKQPVAFWCNPISGHNTLYWYLQNLGQGPELLIRYENEEAVDDSQLPKDRFSAERLKGVDSTLKIQPAELGDSAVYLCASSHSGTPYEQYFGPGTRLTVT.

Note on this clonotype: The CDR3 does not end in the conserved phenylalanine or tryptophan, so this is likely a read error. The chain combines TRBV7-7 with TRBJ2-5; TRBD2 might be the D (5 bases). This CDR3 spans 14 amino acids. The germline gives CDR1 SSHAT, CDR2 FNYEAQ (reference sequence). The CDR3 loop reads CASSLARGSETQYL. In DNA, the CDR3 is TGTGCTAGCAGCTTAGCTCGGGGTAGTGAGACCCAGTACCTC.

This clonotype was counted between two and nine times. The chain couples TRBV2 to TRBJ2-7; weak D call: TRBD2 (6 bases). CDR1 and CDR2 (germline): SNHLY, FYNNEI. V shed 3 bases and J shed 7 bases, with 13 bases lying between them. The CDR3 spans 13 residues. Here the CDR3 DNA reads TGTGCCAGCAGTGATTCTGGGGCGGGGGAGCAGTACTTC. This translates into CASSDSGAGEQYF.

CDR3 bases: TGTGCCAGCAGCTTAGCCAGGGGGAGTGTGGAGGGCTACACCTTC. Translating gives CASSLARGSVEGYTF. The chain carries TRBV7-8 and TRBJ1-2; TRBD1 matches at 7 bases. Germline CDR1 SGHVS, CDR2 FQNEAQ. Losses at the gene ends were 0 bases for V and 8 bases for J; bases not matched to a gene: 9. The CDR3 covers 15 residues. Variable domain in full (rest from reference TRBV7-8 and TRBJ1-2): GAGVSQSPRYKVAKRGQDVALRCDPISGHVSLFWYQQALGQGPEFLTYFQNEAQLDKSGLPSDRFFAERPEGSVSTLKIQRTQQEDSAVYLCASSLARGSVEGYTFGSGTRLTVV.

The V call is TRBV2, the J call TRBJ2-5, with D possibly TRBD1 on 6 matching bases. In germline, CDR1 is SNHLY, CDR2 FYNNEI. Trimming shortened V by 6 bases and J by 4 bases, and 21 bases separated the two germline ends. This CDR3 spans 16 amino acids. CDR3 in DNA: TGTGCCAGCAGCTCGGGACCCGGGACACTGGGAGAGACCCAGTACTTC. Its protein product is CASSSGPGTLGETQYF.

The V and J genes are TRBV20-1 and TRBJ1-1; D might be TRBD1 (6 bases). V shed 2 bases and J shed 1 base, with 11 bases lying between them. The V gene's germline CDR1 is DFQATT and CDR2 SNEGSKA (reference sequence). The CDR3 totals 14 residues. The CDR3 sequence: CSARPMGANTEAFF. CDR3 in DNA: TGCAGTGCTAGACCCATGGGGGCGAACACTGAAGCTTTCTTT.

J is TRBJ1-3 and V is TRBV29-1; possible D gene TRBD1, 6 bases. V lost 2 bases and J 4 bases, leaving 9 bases between the germline ends. Germline assignment: CDR1 SQVTM and CDR2 ANQGSEA. This CDR3 region has 13 residues. CDR3 sequence reads: CSVETGSGNTIYF. As DNA, the CDR3 is TGCAGCGTTGAAACAGGGTCGGGAAACACCATATATTTT.